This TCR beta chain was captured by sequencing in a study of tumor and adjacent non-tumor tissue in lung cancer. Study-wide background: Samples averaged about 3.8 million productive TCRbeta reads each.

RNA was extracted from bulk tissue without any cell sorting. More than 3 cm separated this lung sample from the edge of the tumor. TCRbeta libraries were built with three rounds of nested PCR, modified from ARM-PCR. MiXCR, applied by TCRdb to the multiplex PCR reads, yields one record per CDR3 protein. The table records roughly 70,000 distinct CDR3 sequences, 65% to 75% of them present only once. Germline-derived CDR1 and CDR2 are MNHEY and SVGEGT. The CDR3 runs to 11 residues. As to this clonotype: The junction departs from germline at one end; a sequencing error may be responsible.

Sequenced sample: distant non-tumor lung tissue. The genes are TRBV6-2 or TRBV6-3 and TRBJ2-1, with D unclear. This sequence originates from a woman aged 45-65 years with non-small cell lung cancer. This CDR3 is CASRNYNEQFF. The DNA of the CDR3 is TGCGCCAGCAGGAACTACAATGAGCAGTTCTTC.